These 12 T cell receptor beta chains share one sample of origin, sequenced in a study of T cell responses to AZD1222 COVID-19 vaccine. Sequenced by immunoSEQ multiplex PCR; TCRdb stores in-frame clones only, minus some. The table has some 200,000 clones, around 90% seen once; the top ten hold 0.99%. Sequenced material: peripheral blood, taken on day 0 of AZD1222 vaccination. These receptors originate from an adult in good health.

The CDR3 protein is CASSHIGDRVDEQYF. The DNA for the CDR3 is TGCGCCAGCAGCCATATAGGGGACAGGGTTGACGAGCAGTACTTC. The chain has TRBV5-1 and TRBJ2-7, with 9 nucleotides matching TRBD1. The CDR3 has 15 residues. Trimming at V came to 4 bases and at J to 5 bases, leaving 10 bases not matched to a gene. Germline lookup yields CDR1 SGHRS and CDR2 YFSETQ. Looking up the rest from reference TRBV5-1 and TRBJ2-7 gives the full variable domain: KAGVTQTPRYLIKTRGQQVTLSCSPISGHRSVSWYQQTPGQGLQFLFEYFSETQRNKGNFPGRFSGRQFSNSRSEMNVSTLELGDSALYLCASSHIGDRVDEQYFGPGTRLTVT.

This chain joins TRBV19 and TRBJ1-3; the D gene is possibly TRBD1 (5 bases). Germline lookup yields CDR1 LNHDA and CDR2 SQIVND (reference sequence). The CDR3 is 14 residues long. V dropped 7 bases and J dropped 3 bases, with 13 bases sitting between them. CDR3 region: CASKARADGNTIYF. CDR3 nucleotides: TGTGCCAGTAAGGCCAGGGCGGATGGAAACACCATATATTTT.

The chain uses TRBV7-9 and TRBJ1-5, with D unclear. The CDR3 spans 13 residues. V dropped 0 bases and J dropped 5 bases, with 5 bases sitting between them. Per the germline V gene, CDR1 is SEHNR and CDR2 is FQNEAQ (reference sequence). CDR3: CASSLAYDQPQHF. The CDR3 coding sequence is TGTGCCAGCAGCTTAGCGTACGATCAGCCCCAGCATTTT.

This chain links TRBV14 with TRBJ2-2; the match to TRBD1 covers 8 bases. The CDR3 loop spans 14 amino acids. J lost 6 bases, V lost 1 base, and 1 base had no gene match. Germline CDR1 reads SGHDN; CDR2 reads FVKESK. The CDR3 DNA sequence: TGTGCCAGCAGCCAAGCGACAGGGGCCGGGGAGCTGTTTTTT. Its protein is CASSQATGAGELFF.

The CDR3 is CASSGTGVGNEQFF. DNA of the CDR3: TGCGCCAGCAGCGGGACAGGCGTTGGCAATGAGCAGTTCTTC. V usage is TRBV5-1 and J usage is TRBJ2-1, with 8 bases aligning to TRBD1. This CDR3 contains 14 residues. Per the germline V gene, CDR1 is SGHRS and CDR2 is YFSETQ. The V segment lost 4 bases and the J segment 6 bases; nucleotides outside the gene matches: 6.

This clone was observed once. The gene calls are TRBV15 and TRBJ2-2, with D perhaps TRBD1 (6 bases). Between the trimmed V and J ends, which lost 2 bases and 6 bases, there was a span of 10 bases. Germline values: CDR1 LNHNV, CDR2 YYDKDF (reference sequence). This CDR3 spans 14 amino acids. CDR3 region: CATSRRQAAGELFF. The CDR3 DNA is TGTGCCACCAGCAGAAGACAGGCTGCCGGGGAGCTGTTTTTT.

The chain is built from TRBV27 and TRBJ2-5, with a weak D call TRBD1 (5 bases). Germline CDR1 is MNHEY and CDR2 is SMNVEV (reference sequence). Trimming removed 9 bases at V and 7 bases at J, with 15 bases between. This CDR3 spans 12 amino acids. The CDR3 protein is CASGRAGWTQYF. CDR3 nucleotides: TGTGCCAGTGGCAGGGCAGGGTGGACCCAGTACTTC.

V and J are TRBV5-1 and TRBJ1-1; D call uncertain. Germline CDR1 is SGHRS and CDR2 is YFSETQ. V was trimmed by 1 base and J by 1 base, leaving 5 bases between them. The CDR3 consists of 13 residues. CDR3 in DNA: TGCGCCAGCAGCTTGAACCAGAACACTGAAGCTTTCTTT. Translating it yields CASSLNQNTEAFF.

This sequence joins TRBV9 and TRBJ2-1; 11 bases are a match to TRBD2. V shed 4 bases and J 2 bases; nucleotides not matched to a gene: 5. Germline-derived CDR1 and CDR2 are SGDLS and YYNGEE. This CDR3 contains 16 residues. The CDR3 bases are TGTGCCAGCAGCCCCGGACTAGCGGGTGCCTACAATGAGCAGTTCTTC. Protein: CASSPGLAGAYNEQFF.

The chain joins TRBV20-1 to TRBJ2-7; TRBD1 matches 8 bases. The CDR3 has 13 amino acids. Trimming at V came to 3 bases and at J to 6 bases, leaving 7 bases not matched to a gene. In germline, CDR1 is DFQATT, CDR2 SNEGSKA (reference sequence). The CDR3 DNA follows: TGCAGTGCTAGTCGACAGGGGCAAAGCGAGCAGTACTTC. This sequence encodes CSASRQGQSEQYF.

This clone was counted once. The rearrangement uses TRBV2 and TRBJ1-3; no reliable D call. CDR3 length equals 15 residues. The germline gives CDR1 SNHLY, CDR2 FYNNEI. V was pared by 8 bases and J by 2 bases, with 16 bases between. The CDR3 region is CASRLKGFPGNTIYF. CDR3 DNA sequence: TGTGCCAGCCGACTGAAAGGGTTTCCTGGAAACACCATATATTTT. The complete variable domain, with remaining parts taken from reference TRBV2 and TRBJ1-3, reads EPEVTQTPSHQVTQMGQEVILRCVPISNHLYFYWYRQILGQKVEFLVSFYNNEISEKSEIFDDQFSVERPDGSNFTLKIRSTKLEDSAMYFCASRLKGFPGNTIYFGEGSWLTVV.

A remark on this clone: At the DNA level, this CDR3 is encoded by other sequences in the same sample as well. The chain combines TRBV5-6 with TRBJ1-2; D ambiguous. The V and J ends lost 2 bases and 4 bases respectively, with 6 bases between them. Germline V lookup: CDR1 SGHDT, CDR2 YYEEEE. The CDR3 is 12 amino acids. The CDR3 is CASSLKGYGYTF. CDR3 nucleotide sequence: TGTGCCAGCAGCTTAAAAGGCTATGGCTACACCTTC.